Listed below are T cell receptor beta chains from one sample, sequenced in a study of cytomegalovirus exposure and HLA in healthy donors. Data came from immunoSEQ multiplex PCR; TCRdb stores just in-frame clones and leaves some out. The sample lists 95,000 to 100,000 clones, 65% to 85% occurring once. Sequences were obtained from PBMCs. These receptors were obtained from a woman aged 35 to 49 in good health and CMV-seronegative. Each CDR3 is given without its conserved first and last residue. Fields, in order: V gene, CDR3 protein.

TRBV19,ASSKSGTPNTEAF
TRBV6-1,ASSPRTGDTEAF
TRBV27,ASRQTGTAIYGYT
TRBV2,ASTPREEAYGYT
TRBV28,ASPPPWTSGRTIKGAEQF
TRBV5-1,ASSRGDRTLTEAF
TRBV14,ASSQEPGIQETQY
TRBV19,ASSMLAGVIGELF
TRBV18,ASSPPMFRGRENTEAF
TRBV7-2,ASSLGADSSQY
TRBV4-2,ASSQESGGLYEQY
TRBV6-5,ASSVLSGGETQY
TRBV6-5,ASRSSGLAGHEQY
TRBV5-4,ASSFGTGENEQY
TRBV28,ASSSPPVGSVEQY
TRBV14,ASSQGLAGPLTEAF
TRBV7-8,ASSPGTVRLRSYEQY
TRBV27,ASSLRVGNQPQH
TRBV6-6,ASSSIAGMYEQY
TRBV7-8,ASSFVGQADQETQY
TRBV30,AWSKLDRVQETQY
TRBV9,ASSEPNGYT